The 24 T cell receptor beta chains below were found in one sample sequenced in a study of Ad26.COV2.S vaccination and SARS-CoV-2 variants. The assay was immunoSEQ multiplex PCR, and TCRdb's table has in-frame clones only and misses some. The repertoire includes approximately 410,000 clones, roughly 90% of them detected once, and approximately 1.7% sits in the top ten. Treatment reported: 15 to 20 received Ad26.COV2.S at low or high dose, single or two shots; about 5 received placebo; per-sample allocation not given. It was on day 63 after the first vaccine or placebo injection that samples were taken. The input for sequencing was peripheral blood, taken in a trial of Ad26.COV2.S vaccine versus placebo. The receptor set was obtained from a person between 18 and 60 years old who received the Ad26.COV2.S COVID-19 vaccine or a placebo.

CDR3 in DNA: TGTGCCAGCAGCCGCAATTCACCCCTCCACTTT. Protein product: CASSRNSPLHF. The V gene is TRBV6-5, the J gene TRBJ1-6; D uncertain. CDR3 length: 11 amino acids. Per germline, CDR1 MNHEY and CDR2 SVGAGI. Trimming took 6 bases from V and 7 from J, leaving 4 bases between them.

V usage is TRBV28 and J usage is TRBJ1-6; D unclear. The CDR3 extends over 12 amino acids. Germline V lookup: CDR1 MDHEN, CDR2 SYDVKM. V was clipped by 8 bases and J by 7 bases, with 9 bases between them. The CDR3: CASGLGNSPLHF. The CDR3 region has the DNA TGTGCCAGCGGGCTGGGGAATTCACCCCTCCACTTT.

The chain links TRBV6-5 to TRBJ1-1; D gene uncertain. Looked up from germline, CDR1 is MNHEY and CDR2 is SVGAGI. The V gene lost 7 bases and the J gene lost 5 bases, with 17 bases spanning the gap. The CDR3 covers 14 residues. This CDR3 is CASINLFGLTEAFF. CDR3 DNA sequence: TGTGCCAGCATCAACCTCTTCGGACTAACTGAAGCTTTCTTT.

Written as DNA, the CDR3 is TGTGCCAGTACCTGGGGGAGCCAAGGGGAAAAACAGCATTTT. Its protein product is CASTWGSQGEKQHF. The rearrangement links TRBV19 to TRBJ1-5; possibly TRBD1 for D (5 bases). The CDR3 is 14 residues long. The germline V and J ends were trimmed by 7 bases and 13 bases, with 23 bases remaining between them. CDR1 is LNHDA and CDR2 is SQIVND in the germline V gene (reference sequence). Together with reference TRBV19 and TRBJ1-5, the CDR3 gives the full variable domain: DGGITQSPKYLFRKEGQNVTLSCEQNLNHDAMYWYRQDPGQGLRLIYYSQIVNDFQKGDIAEGYSVSREKKESFPLTVTSAQKNPTAFYLCASTWGSQGEKQHFGDGTRLSIL.

The CDR3 here is CASSLWGGSTDTQYF. The DNA for the CDR3 is TGTGCCAGCAGTTTATGGGGCGGTAGCACAGATACGCAGTATTTT. The V call is TRBV28, the J call TRBJ2-3; D is unresolved. Germline CDR1 is MDHEN and CDR2 is SYDVKM. The V gene lost 0 bases and the J gene lost 0 bases, with 7 bases spanning the gap. The CDR3 covers 15 residues.

This chain uses TRBV9 with TRBJ2-2; D gene ambiguous. Deletions cut 2 bases from V and 2 bases from J, with 1 base between. Germline CDR1 and CDR2: SGDLS and YYNGEE. This CDR3 spans 12 amino acids. CDR3 amino acids: CASSVNTGELFF. The CDR3 nucleotides read TGTGCCAGCAGCGTTAACACCGGGGAGCTGTTTTTT.

This chain joins TRBV27 and TRBJ1-1, with a tentative D call TRBD1 (5 bases). CDR3 length: 14 residues. V lost 2 bases and J lost 6, with 13 bases in between. Germline V gene data show CDR1 as MNHEY and CDR2 as SMNVEV (reference sequence). The CDR3 nucleotides read TGTGCCAGCAGTTTAAGTTCAGGGCGGTCTGAAGCTTTCTTT. This translates into CASSLSSGRSEAFF.

This chain's CDR3 is CASSTPRGGNEQFF. The CDR3 DNA is TGTGCCAGCTCTACTCCCCGGGGCGGCAATGAGCAGTTCTTC. The V gene is TRBV18, the J gene TRBJ2-1, with D perhaps TRBD1 or TRBD2 (5 bases each). The germline V gene encodes CDR1 KGHSH and CDR2 LQKENI. This CDR3 spans 14 amino acids. V lost 6 bases and J lost 6, with 15 bases in between.

V is TRBV6-2 or TRBV6-3 and J is TRBJ1-5; no firm D call. The V end was cut by 2 bases, the J end by 0 bases, with 26 bases between. In germline, CDR1 is MNHEY, CDR2 SVGEGT. The CDR3 extends over 21 amino acids. This CDR3 is CASSYPIRLIDGQYSNQPQHF. CDR3 bases: TGTGCCAGCAGTTACCCAATTCGACTCATAGATGGTCAATATAGCAATCAGCCCCAGCATTTT.

The CDR3 DNA sequence: TGTGCCAGCAGCCAAGTTCGGACAGGTGGCACTGAAGCTTTCTTT. Translation gives CASSQVRTGGTEAFF. This chain connects TRBV14 to TRBJ1-1; 7 nucleotides match TRBD1. The germline gives CDR1 SGHDN, CDR2 FVKESK. This CDR3 is built from 15 residues. V lost 1 base, J lost 4 bases, and 6 bases stayed unmatched.

The chain joins TRBV19 to TRBJ2-3, with 10 positions matching TRBD1. After removal of 1 base from V and 1 base from J, the junction contained 2 bases not matched to a gene. Germline lookup yields CDR1 LNHDA and CDR2 SQIVND (reference sequence). This CDR3 comprises 16 residues. The CDR3 spells CASSIGQGAGTDTQYF. The CDR3 bases are TGTGCCAGTAGTATAGGACAGGGGGCGGGCACAGATACGCAGTATTTT.

V and J are TRBV4-3 and TRBJ2-3; no clear D. The CDR3 covers 16 residues. Germline values: CDR1 LGHNA, CDR2 YSLEER. Trimming removed 3 bases at V and 1 base at J, with 14 bases between. Here the CDR3 reads CASSHLTPGGTDTQYF. In DNA, the CDR3 is TGCGCCAGCAGCCACTTGACTCCTGGGGGCACAGATACGCAGTATTTT.

The V gene is TRBV28, the J gene TRBJ2-7, with D tentatively TRBD1 or TRBD2 (6 bases each). CDR3 length: 14 amino acids. V was cut by 3 bases and J by 3 bases, with 12 bases left in between. CDR1 is MDHEN, CDR2 SYDVKM, per germline. In nucleotides, the CDR3 is TGTGCCAGCAGTTTCGGGGGCCTCCTCTACGAGCAGTACTTC. Translation gives CASSFGGLLYEQYF.

V gene TRBV5-6 combines with J gene TRBJ2-1, with no clear D. Germline loops: CDR1 SGHDT, CDR2 YYEEEE. There are 12 residues in the CDR3. Trimming took 0 bases from V and 6 from J, leaving 4 bases between them. CDR3 nucleotide sequence: TGTGCCAGCAGCTTGGGAGTCAATGAGCAGTTCTTC. The encoded protein is CASSLGVNEQFF.

This clone was seen just once. For the CDR3, the DNA is TGTGCCAGCAGTACTCCGGGAGGGGGCAATGAGCAGTTCTTC. It codes for CASSTPGGGNEQFF. The V and J genes are TRBV2 and TRBJ2-1, with 8 bases fitting TRBD2. The CDR3 consists of 14 residues. Germline V gene sequence: CDR1 SNHLY, CDR2 FYNNEI. V lost 5 bases and J lost 6; bases outside the gene matches: 6. Full variable domain (rest looked up from reference TRBV2 and TRBJ2-1): EPEVTQTPSHQVTQMGQEVILRCVPISNHLYFYWYRQILGQKVEFLVSFYNNEISEKSEIFDDQFSVERPDGSNFTLKIRSTKLEDSAMYFCASSTPGGGNEQFFGPGTRLTVL.

The rearrangement uses TRBV6-4 and TRBJ2-1; no reliable D call. Looked up from germline, CDR1 is MRHNA and CDR2 is SNTAGT. Trimming stripped 3 bases from V and 2 bases from J, with 14 bases between. The CDR3 extends over 16 amino acids. The CDR3 loop reads CASSEQQTKTYNEQFF. The CDR3 nucleotides read TGTGCCAGCAGTGAGCAACAAACCAAAACCTACAATGAGCAGTTCTTC.

This clone was seen only once. The V and J genes are TRBV29-1 and TRBJ2-1, with 9 nucleotides matching TRBD1. CDR3 size: 14 residues. The germline gives CDR1 SQVTM, CDR2 ANQGSEA. The junction had 10 bases not matched to a gene; V was cut back by 7 bases and J by 6 bases. CDR3 in DNA: TGCAGCGGGACGGGACAGGGCCGGGCCAATGAGCAGTTCTTC. Residues: CSGTGQGRANEQFF.

This chain links TRBV6-1 with TRBJ2-7, with D unresolved. CDR1 MNHNS and CDR2 SASEGT come from the germline V gene. Trimming removed 3 bases at V and 1 base at J, with 16 bases between. The CDR3 loop spans 16 amino acids. The CDR3 nucleotides read TGTGCCAGCAGTGAGCAATCAGGAGTAGTATCCTACGAGCAGTACTTC. Residues: CASSEQSGVVSYEQYF.

The V gene is TRBV4-1, the J gene TRBJ1-5; 7 bases line up with TRBD1. CDR1 MGHRA and CDR2 YSYEKL come from the germline V gene. Germline trimming cut 1 base from V and 7 bases from J; bases unmatched to any gene: 16. There are 18 residues in the CDR3. The CDR3 spells CASSQGFFEGRGGQPQHF. The CDR3, as DNA: TGCGCCAGCAGCCAAGGGTTCTTCGAAGGCAGAGGGGGCCAGCCCCAGCATTTT.

This chain connects TRBV7-2 to TRBJ2-1, with 10 bases that match TRBD2. The trim removed 7 bases at V and 1 base at J, leaving 4 bases unmatched. CDR1 and CDR2 (germline): SGHTA, FQGNSA. The CDR3 loop spans 15 amino acids. This CDR3 reads CASNKRGGSYNEQFF. CDR3 in DNA: TGTGCCAGCAATAAGCGGGGGGGTTCCTACAATGAGCAGTTCTTC.

The J gene is TRBJ2-2, the V gene TRBV27, with 9 bases fitting TRBD1. The ends lost 6 bases at V and 6 bases at J; junction bases unmatched: 5. The germline gives CDR1 MNHEY, CDR2 SMNVEV (reference sequence). CDR3 size: 14 residues. The CDR3: CASRNRGLAGELFF. The CDR3 DNA follows: TGTGCCAGCAGAAACAGGGGGCTCGCCGGGGAGCTGTTTTTT.

For the CDR3, the DNA is TGTGCCAGTCCCGGGCCGGGAGACTCTCGCTCTGGAAACACCATATATTTT. Translation gives CASPGPGDSRSGNTIYF. The chain combines TRBV3-1 (or the pseudogene TRBV3-2) with TRBJ1-3; no firm D call. Germline CDR1 is LGHDT and CDR2 is YNNKEL (reference sequence). The CDR3 consists of 17 residues. The V end was cut by 9 bases, the J end by 0 bases, with 21 bases between.

The table lists this clone with a few counts. The chain links TRBV5-1 to TRBJ2-7, with 13 bases lining up with TRBD2. CDR3 length equals 16 residues. Germline V CDR1 and CDR2: SGHRS, YFSETQ. V was pared by 0 bases and J by 6 bases, with 6 bases of the junction left unmatched. The CDR3, as DNA: TGCGCCAGCAGCTTGGTACCCGGGACTAGCGGGGTCGAGCAGTACTTC. Its translation: CASSLVPGTSGVEQYF.

V is TRBV7-2 and J is TRBJ1-3; unclear D gene. The CDR3 totals 13 residues. V was clipped by 5 bases and J by 4 bases, with 9 bases between them. CDR1 and CDR2 from the germline V gene are SGHTA and FQGNSA. The CDR3 nucleotides read TGTGCCAGCAGCAATCCTGCGGGAAACACCATATATTTT. As protein: CASSNPAGNTIYF.